These 32 T cell receptor beta chains share one sample of origin, sequenced in a study of CD8 T cells in ankylosing spondylitis. MiXCR, run by TCRdb on the 5' RACE reads, gives a single entry per CDR3 protein. The sample has around 7,000 distinct CDR3 sequences; approximately 3% are singletons. Sequenced input: blood, either unsorted or a sorted T cell fraction (not recorded which). The receptor set was obtained from a female donor with ankylosing spondylitis or in good health (not recorded which).

The rearrangement links TRBV9 to TRBJ2-1; D gene ambiguous. CDR1 is SGDLS and CDR2 is YYNGEE in the germline V gene. V was cut by 10 bases and J by 0 bases, with 17 bases left in between. The CDR3 consists of 15 residues. The CDR3 region has the DNA TGTGCCGACCCCACAACTGGAAGCTCCTACAATGAGCAGTTCTTC. Its translation: CADPTTGSSYNEQFF.

This clonotype showed up many times. The CDR3 spells CASSVGAGTNTGELFF. The CDR3 DNA reads as TGTGCCAGCAGCGTAGGCGCAGGGACGAACACCGGGGAGCTGTTTTTT. The gene calls are TRBV9 and TRBJ2-2; D is perhaps TRBD1 (5 bases). V lost 0 bases and J 0 bases, leaving 9 bases between the germline ends. CDR3 size: 16 residues. CDR1 is SGDLS and CDR2 is YYNGEE in the germline V gene.

By proportion, this clonotype is medium-sized (0.01 to 0.1%). The V call is TRBV9, the J call TRBJ1-2; 7 nucleotides line up with TRBD1. Germline CDR1 reads SGDLS; CDR2 reads YYNGEE. Trimming cost V 0 bases and J 2 bases; bases outside gene matches: 7. This CDR3 is built from 16 residues. CDR3 sequence (DNA): TGTGCCAGCAGCGTAGATCGACAGGGCCTCAACTATGGCTACACCTTC. It yields the protein CASSVDRQGLNYGYTF.

This clonotype is medium-sized (0.01 to 0.1%). The rearrangement uses TRBV9 and TRBJ2-3; 7 nucleotides align to TRBD1. V was pared by 0 bases and J by 1 base, with 2 bases of the junction left unmatched. Germline V lookup: CDR1 SGDLS, CDR2 YYNGEE. The CDR3 is made up of 15 amino acids. CDR3 protein: CASSVGQGGTDTQYF. For the CDR3, the DNA is TGTGCCAGCAGCGTAGGGCAGGGGGGCACAGATACGCAGTATTTT.

Many counts were recorded for this clonotype. The J gene is TRBJ2-1, the V gene TRBV9; 8 bases are shared with TRBD1. The V gene end was trimmed by 2 bases and the J gene end by 2 bases; junction bases not matched to a gene: 6. The V gene's germline CDR1 is SGDLS and CDR2 YYNGEE. This CDR3 spans 16 amino acids. The CDR3 region has the DNA TGTGCCAGCAGCGTGGGAGACAGGGGCGCCTACAATGAGCAGTTCTTC. Its protein is CASSVGDRGAYNEQFF.

This clonotype was counted only a few times. CDR3 sequence (DNA): TGTGCCAGCAGCGTAGTAAGGGGGTTGAACACTGAAGCTTTCTTT. It codes for CASSVVRGLNTEAFF. The rearrangement links TRBV9 to TRBJ1-1, with TRBD1 as a possible D gene (6 bases). The V end was cut by 0 bases, the J end by 0 bases, with 9 bases between. CDR3 length: 15 amino acids. Germline lookup yields CDR1 SGDLS and CDR2 YYNGEE.

By its share, this clonotype is medium-sized. The V gene is TRBV9, the J gene TRBJ2-7; 7 positions match TRBD1. The length of the CDR3 is 13 residues. V was clipped by 4 bases and J by 2 bases; unmatched bases: 3. The germline V gene has CDR1 SGDLS and CDR2 YYNGEE. The CDR3, as DNA: TGTGCCAGCAGCCGGGACAGCCCCTACGAGCAGTACTTC. It encodes CASSRDSPYEQYF.

There are many counts of this clonotype. The rearrangement links TRBV9 to TRBJ1-2; 7 bases agree with TRBD1. Germline-derived CDR1 and CDR2 are SGDLS and YYNGEE. This CDR3 has 15 residues. J lost 4 bases, V lost 0 bases, and 6 bases had no gene match. The CDR3 loop reads CASSVGAGTVYGYTF. In DNA, the CDR3 is TGTGCCAGCAGCGTAGGGGCCGGGACAGTCTATGGCTACACCTTC.

This clonotype was detected ten times or more. In DNA, the CDR3 is TGTGCCAGCAGTCACCAAACCTCCGGACAGGGTGGTACCTACGAGCAGTACTTC. It yields the protein CASSHQTSGQGGTYEQYF. V usage is TRBV6-9 and J usage is TRBJ2-7; 8 positions agree with TRBD1. The J segment lost 2 bases and the V segment lost 5 bases, leaving 17 bases of the junction unmatched. CDR1 is MNHGY and CDR2 is SVAAGI in the germline V gene. The CDR3 is 18 amino acids.

This clonotype was counted ten times or more. J is TRBJ2-1 and V is TRBV9; 10 nucleotides match TRBD2. The germline V gene has CDR1 SGDLS and CDR2 YYNGEE. Unmatched junction bases numbered 10, after V lost 4 bases and J lost 9 bases. The CDR3 sequence is 15 residues long. The CDR3 loop reads CASSMPSGSLVEQFF. CDR3 bases: TGTGCCAGCAGCATGCCTAGCGGGAGTTTGGTTGAGCAGTTCTTC.

This clonotype appeared many times. The genes are TRBV9 and TRBJ2-3; the match to TRBD2 covers 12 bases. The CDR3 length is 16 residues. V dropped 3 bases and J dropped 4; count of bases not matched to a gene: 6. Germline V CDR1 and CDR2: SGDLS, YYNGEE. CDR3 DNA sequence: TGTGCCAGCAGCGGCGGACTAGCGGGGATCTCAGATACGCAGTATTTT. Encoded protein: CASSGGLAGISDTQYF.

In this sample, this clonotype is medium-sized. This chain links TRBV9 with TRBJ2-2; D tentatively reads TRBD1 or TRBD2 (5 bases each). Trimming removed 0 bases from V and 5 bases from J, with 8 bases in between. This CDR3 comprises 14 residues. Germline assignment: CDR1 SGDLS and CDR2 YYNGEE. CDR3 sequence: CASSVEWGTGELFF. The CDR3 coding sequence is TGTGCCAGCAGCGTAGAATGGGGGACCGGGGAGCTGTTTTTT. Variable domain in full (rest from reference TRBV9 and TRBJ2-2): DSGVTQTPKHLITATGQRVTLRCSPRSGDLSVYWYQQSLDQGLQFLIQYYNGEERAKGNILERFSAQQFPDLHSELNLSSLELGDSALYFCASSVEWGTGELFFGEGSRLTVL.

This clonotype occurred many times. The chain links TRBV9 to TRBJ2-7; TRBD1 is a possible D gene (6 bases). Between the trimmed V and J ends, which lost 0 bases and 5 bases, there was a span of 12 bases. The CDR3 runs to 14 residues. The germline CDR1 and CDR2 sequences are SGDLS and YYNGEE. The CDR3 region is CASSVDRVGHEQYF. The CDR3 nucleotides read TGTGCCAGCAGCGTAGACAGGGTCGGCCACGAGCAGTACTTC.

By frequency in the sample, this clonotype is medium-sized. The chain combines TRBV9 with TRBJ2-1, with TRBD1 matching over 7 bases. With V trimmed by 4 bases and J by 3 bases, 10 bases remained unmatched. Germline CDR1 reads SGDLS; CDR2 reads YYNGEE. This CDR3 has 16 amino acids. The CDR3 here is CASSLSGTEYYNEQFF. In DNA form, the CDR3 reads TGTGCCAGCAGCTTATCCGGGACAGAGTACTACAATGAGCAGTTCTTC.

This clonotype has ten or more counts. The rearrangement joins TRBV9 to TRBJ2-1; D may be TRBD1 or TRBD2 (9 bases each). Germline CDR1 SGDLS, CDR2 YYNGEE. Deletions cut 3 bases from V and 8 bases from J, with 21 bases between. There are 16 residues in the CDR3. In DNA, the CDR3 is TGTGCCAGCAGCGCCACAGGGGGCGGGGGGGCGGATGAGCAGTTCTTC. Translation gives CASSATGGGGADEQFF.

This clonotype has at least ten counts. The rearrangement joins TRBV9 to TRBJ2-1; D may be TRBD2 (5 bases). CDR1 is SGDLS, CDR2 YYNGEE, per germline. V gave up 0 bases and J gave up 4 bases, with 11 bases separating them. The CDR3 length is 15 residues. CDR3: CASSVEWGVYNEQFF. CDR3 DNA sequence: TGTGCCAGCAGCGTAGAGTGGGGAGTTTACAATGAGCAGTTCTTC.

This clonotype was recorded at least ten times. The chain recombines TRBV9 with TRBJ2-2; no definite D call. Germline CDR1 and CDR2: SGDLS and YYNGEE. This CDR3 region has 13 residues. V lost 0 bases to trimming and J lost 7 bases, with 7 bases between them. The CDR3 spells CASSVESGGELFF. CDR3 in DNA: TGTGCCAGCAGCGTAGAGAGTGGCGGGGAGCTGTTTTTT.

The rearrangement links TRBV9 to TRBJ2-7; TRBD2 matches at 7 bases. V lost 3 bases, J lost 6 bases, and 15 bases stayed unmatched. The CDR3 loop spans 16 amino acids. Germline CDR1 is SGDLS and CDR2 is YYNGEE. CDR3 nucleotide sequence: TGTGCCAGCAGCGACAACACCGGGACCGGCGGGGGCGAGCAGTACTTC. This sequence encodes CASSDNTGTGGGEQYF.

This clonotype is medium-sized within its sample. This chain connects TRBV9 to TRBJ2-1; 11 bases line up with TRBD2. The CDR3 totals 17 residues. Germline lookup yields CDR1 SGDLS and CDR2 YYNGEE. The trim removed 4 bases at V and 9 bases at J, leaving 15 bases unmatched. The CDR3 sequence is CASSSPTSGGYRGEQFF. DNA for the CDR3: TGTGCCAGCAGCTCTCCTACTAGCGGGGGCTACCGGGGTGAGCAGTTCTTC. The complete variable domain, with remaining parts taken from reference TRBV9 and TRBJ2-1, reads DSGVTQTPKHLITATGQRVTLRCSPRSGDLSVYWYQQSLDQGLQFLIQYYNGEERAKGNILERFSAQQFPDLHSELNLSSLELGDSALYFCASSSPTSGGYRGEQFFGPGTRLTVL.

The J gene is TRBJ1-5, the V gene TRBV9, with no clear D. CDR1 is SGDLS, CDR2 YYNGEE, per germline. The CDR3 loop spans 12 amino acids. V was shortened by 0 bases and J by 6 bases, with 4 bases between the two germline ends. CDR3 bases: TGTGCCAGCAGCGTAGAGGGTCAGCCCCAGCATTTT. Protein sequence: CASSVEGQPQHF.

The rearrangement joins TRBV9 to TRBJ1-1; 9 nucleotides match TRBD1. Germline CDR1 SGDLS, CDR2 YYNGEE. The CDR3 is 13 residues long. V trimming: 3 bases; J trimming: 6 bases; junction bases outside the gene matches: 3. The CDR3 loop reads CASSAGQGAEAFF. As DNA, the CDR3 is TGTGCCAGCAGCGCGGGACAGGGCGCTGAAGCTTTCTTT.

This clonotype occurred many times. The chain recombines TRBV9 with TRBJ2-1, with 7 nucleotides matching TRBD2. V lost 4 bases, J lost 5 bases, and 18 bases stayed unmatched. CDR3 length: 18 residues. The V gene's germline CDR1 is SGDLS and CDR2 YYNGEE. This CDR3 is CASSPGWEGRGMDNEQFF. The CDR3 bases are TGTGCCAGCAGCCCCGGTTGGGAGGGGCGGGGAATGGACAATGAGCAGTTCTTC. The full variable domain, completed using reference TRBV9 and TRBJ2-1, is DSGVTQTPKHLITATGQRVTLRCSPRSGDLSVYWYQQSLDQGLQFLIQYYNGEERAKGNILERFSAQQFPDLHSELNLSSLELGDSALYFCASSPGWEGRGMDNEQFFGPGTRLTVL.

This clonotype was counted at least ten times. The rearrangement links TRBV9 to TRBJ1-5; no definite D call. The CDR3 length is 13 residues. In germline, CDR1 is SGDLS, CDR2 YYNGEE. Trimming stripped 3 bases from V and 6 bases from J, with 10 bases between. CDR3 amino acids: CASSEGSGQPQHF. In DNA form, the CDR3 reads TGTGCCAGCAGCGAGGGATCTGGTCAGCCCCAGCATTTT.

Ten or more counts support this clonotype. V is TRBV9 and J is TRBJ2-5; 8 bases line up with TRBD2. Germline CDR1 SGDLS, CDR2 YYNGEE. The CDR3 loop spans 14 amino acids. Trimming at V came to 8 bases and at J to 1 base, leaving 7 bases not matched to a gene. CDR3 nucleotide sequence: TGTGCCAGTTCGAGCGGGAGTCCCCAAGAGACCCAGTACTTC. It yields the protein CASSSGSPQETQYF.

This chain joins TRBV9 and TRBJ1-1, with 9 bases identical to TRBD1. Trimming removed 0 bases from V and 6 bases from J; junction bases left unmatched: 6. The CDR3 contains 15 residues. The germline gives CDR1 SGDLS, CDR2 YYNGEE. DNA of the CDR3: TGTGCCAGCAGCGTAGCTTGGGGGGACAGGGCTGAAGCTTTCTTT. This encodes CASSVAWGDRAEAFF.

This clonotype was recorded at least ten times. The V and J genes are TRBV9 and TRBJ2-7, with D perhaps matching TRBD1 or TRBD2 (6 bases each). The germline V gene has CDR1 SGDLS and CDR2 YYNGEE. With 1 base removed from V and 7 bases from J, the gap between germline ends came to 12 bases. CDR3 length: 13 amino acids. The CDR3 here is CASSVLGGSEQYF. The CDR3 nucleotides are TGTGCCAGCAGCGTATTAGGGGGGTCTGAGCAGTACTTC.

This clonotype was detected ten times or more. The rearrangement joins TRBV9 to TRBJ2-5; D remains unclear. In germline, CDR1 is SGDLS, CDR2 YYNGEE. The CDR3 contains 11 residues. Trimming took off 3 bases at V and 5 bases at J, with 5 bases between the two ends. CDR3 nucleotide sequence: TGTGCCAGCAGCGCCGGGGAGACCCAGTACTTC. Its protein product is CASSAGETQYF.

Ten or more counts support this clonotype. V and J are TRBV9 and TRBJ2-1; 10 positions match TRBD1. The length of the CDR3 is 14 residues. Trimming at V came to 3 bases and at J to 4 bases, leaving 1 base not matched to a gene. The V gene's germline CDR1 is SGDLS and CDR2 YYNGEE. The CDR3 sequence is CASSGDRGYNEQFF. CDR3 DNA sequence: TGTGCCAGCAGCGGGGACAGGGGTTACAATGAGCAGTTCTTC.

At least ten counts were recorded for this clonotype. V is TRBV9 and J is TRBJ1-2; 11 bases match TRBD1. The CDR3 has 18 amino acids. Looked up from germline, CDR1 is SGDLS and CDR2 is YYNGEE. The V segment lost 3 bases and the J segment 4 bases; nucleotides outside the gene matches: 14. CDR3 loop: CASSAAGTGGPRVYGYTF. The CDR3 DNA sequence: TGTGCCAGCAGCGCGGCCGGGACAGGGGGTCCCAGGGTCTATGGCTACACCTTC.

This clonotype was seen ten or more times. The chain is built from TRBV9 and TRBJ2-1; 9 positions match TRBD2. Germline V gene lookup returns CDR1 SGDLS and CDR2 YYNGEE. The trim removed 3 bases at V and 8 bases at J, leaving 9 bases unmatched. The CDR3 is 15 amino acids. CDR3 amino acids: CASSASAGGRDEQFF. CDR3 nucleotide sequence: TGTGCCAGCAGCGCCTCAGCGGGAGGTCGCGATGAGCAGTTCTTC.

This clonotype was counted many times. This sequence joins TRBV9 and TRBJ2-1; D is undetermined. From germline, CDR1 is SGDLS and CDR2 YYNGEE. The CDR3 covers 13 residues. The ends were cut back, 4 bases at V and 1 base at J, with 6 bases in the middle. CDR3 coding DNA: TGTGCCAGCAGCTCCTGGTCCTACAATGAGCAGTTCTTC. Its translation: CASSSWSYNEQFF. The full variable domain, with the rest looked up from reference TRBV9 and TRBJ2-1, is DSGVTQTPKHLITATGQRVTLRCSPRSGDLSVYWYQQSLDQGLQFLIQYYNGEERAKGNILERFSAQQFPDLHSELNLSSLELGDSALYFCASSSWSYNEQFFGPGTRLTVL.

In its sample, this clonotype was seen many times. This chain uses TRBV9 with TRBJ2-1; the D is unclear. The CDR3 is 13 residues long. Germline values: CDR1 SGDLS, CDR2 YYNGEE. Trimming left V 3 bases short and J 8 bases short, with 12 bases between. The CDR3 loop reads CASSAPNVDEQFF. The DNA for the CDR3 is TGTGCCAGCAGCGCACCCAACGTGGATGAGCAGTTCTTC. Complete variable domain (other parts from reference TRBV9 and TRBJ2-1): DSGVTQTPKHLITATGQRVTLRCSPRSGDLSVYWYQQSLDQGLQFLIQYYNGEERAKGNILERFSAQQFPDLHSELNLSSLELGDSALYFCASSAPNVDEQFFGPGTRLTVL.